Listed below are T cell receptor beta chains from one sample, sequenced in a study of molecular identifiers for immune sequencing clone quantification. TCRdb processed the PCR reads anew with MiXCR; each CDR3 protein has one entry. The sample includes 550,000 to 750,000 distinct CDR3 sequences, about 20% of them seen just once. The sequenced sample was naive CD8+ T cells from blood, with Jurkat cell RNA spiked in. These receptors were collected from a human donor in good health. Some libraries in this study had Jurkat cell RNA spiked in. Each CDR3 is given with its conserved first and last residue. A D gene is named only where the DNA matches it firmly. Clone size, where shown, is once, few, many, or a class for clones that have expanded.

>.|.|TRBJ2-1|TRBV6-2/TRBV6-3
TGTGCCAGCAGTTCCCTCCGGGTGGGGGACTCCTACAATGGGCAGTTCTTC
CASSSLRVGDSYNGQFF
>.|.|TRBJ2-3|TRBV29-1
TGCAGCACTGACGCGGGATCCACAGATACGCAGTATTTT
CSTDAGSTDTQYF
>many|TRBD1|TRBJ2-3|TRBV4-1
TGCGCCAGCAGCCAGCAAACCGGGACAGGGGGCTGGGCAGATACGCAGTATTTT
CASSQQTGTGGWADTQYF
>few|TRBD1|TRBJ2-1|TRBV6-5
TGTGCCAGCAGTGAACCGGGGACAGGGATGATCTTC
CASSEPGTGMIF
>few|TRBD1|TRBJ2-7|TRBV30
TGTGCCCGGTCCCTGGGGCAGGGGGCCTACGAGCAGTACTTC
CARSLGQGAYEQYF
>.|.|TRBJ2-6|TRBV27
TGTGCCAGCAGTATTTCTGGGGCCAACTTCCTGACTTTC
CASSISGANFLTF
>.|TRBD2|TRBJ2-7|TRBV19
TGTGCCAGTAGGCTAGCGGGGGCAGCCTACGAGCAGTACTTC
CASRLAGAAYEQYF
>few|.|TRBJ1-1|TRBV19
TGTGCCAGTAGTATAGCCGGGGTGGGCACTGAAGCTTTCTTT
CASSIAGVGTEAFF
>many|TRBD1|TRBJ1-2|TRBV6-2/TRBV6-3
TGTGCCAGCAGTTACACCGGGACAGGGATCGGCTACACCTTC
CASSYTGTGIGYTF
>.|TRBD2|TRBJ2-5|TRBV14
TGTGCCAGCAGCCAAGAGGGGGGGGAGTCTTTAGAGACCCAGTACTTC
CASSQEGGESLETQYF
>many|.|TRBJ1-1|TRBV6-5
TGTGCCAGCAGTTACTCAGGACAGCTTGAAGCTTTCTTT
CASSYSGQLEAFF
>many|.|TRBJ1-1|TRBV7-9
TGTGCCAGCAGCTGGGCAGGGGATGGCTCTGAAGCTTTCTTT
CASSWAGDGSEAFF
>many|.|TRBJ2-7|TRBV6-6
TGTGCCACCACAGACTCCTACGAGCAGTACTTC
CATTDSYEQYF
>many|TRBD2|TRBJ2-3|TRBV11-1
TGTGCCAGCAGCTTAGATGGTCTAGCGGGACGCATGACAGATACGCAGTATTTT
CASSLDGLAGRMTDTQYF
>many|.|TRBJ2-1|TRBV7-9
TGTGCCAGCAGCTTCTCGAGGAGCCCCTACAATGAGCAGTTCTTC
CASSFSRSPYNEQFF
>many|.|TRBJ2-5|TRBV6-2/TRBV6-3
TGTGCCAGCAGTTTCCATGACGAGGCCCAAGAGACCCAGTACTTC
CASSFHDEAQETQYF
>many|.|TRBJ2-1|TRBV7-9
TGTGCCAGCAGCAAGGTGTCCAACACCTACAATGAGCAGTTCTTC
CASSKVSNTYNEQFF
>.|.|TRBJ1-1|TRBV19
TGTGCCAGTAGTATCAACCCGGGGGTGGTGAACACTGAAGCTTTCTTT
CASSINPGVVNTEAFF
>.|TRBD1|TRBJ1-1|TRBV30
TGTGCCTGGACCGAGGACAGGGGGCACCTGATCACTGAAGCTTTCTTT
CAWTEDRGHLITEAFF
>.|TRBD2|TRBJ2-1|TRBV24-1
TGTGCCACCACAGGGCTGGCGGGAGGTGACTACAATGAGCAGTTCTTC
CATTGLAGGDYNEQFF
>few|.|TRBJ1-5|TRBV12-2
TGTGCAAGTCGCTGCGGACAGGGACGAGGGGGTCAGCCCCAGCATTTT
CASRCGQGRGGQPQHF
>few|.|TRBJ2-1|TRBV7-9
TGTGCCAGCCTGCTATGGGGCGATGAGCAGTTCTTC
CASLLWGDEQFF
>.|.|TRBJ1-3|TRBV6-2/TRBV6-3
TGTGCCACCCACGACCCGGGACCCTCTGGAAACACCATATATTTT
CATHDPGPSGNTIYF
>few|.|TRBJ1-3|TRBV2
TGTGCCAGCAGGTTTCAGGGGATCGAAAACACCATATATTTT
CASRFQGIENTIYF
>few|TRBD2|TRBJ2-3|TRBV12-3/TRBV12-4
TGTGCCAGCAGATGGACTAGCGGGATAGATACGCAGTATTTT
CASRWTSGIDTQYF